The T cell receptor beta chain described here comes from a study of blood T cell repertoires in COVID-19. The overall study: The United States, Italy and Spain were the sources of the acute and convalescent COVID-19 samples. T cells, B-cell-depleted T cells, or PBMCs supplied cDNA or gDNA.

Original analysis: Cell counts per sample came from amplifying reference gene primers. Only in-frame clones appear in the TCRdb table, and some are missing; sequencing was by immunoSEQ multiplex PCR. Clonal size and the V and J genes are those of that table, whereas D and trimming came from the DNA. The sample holds over 150,000 clones; about 80% are singletons and the top ten take 25% to 30%. Germline V lookup: CDR1 SGHNT, CDR2 YYREEE (reference sequence). The V and J ends lost 5 bases and 0 bases respectively, with 14 bases between them. The CDR3 loop spans 15 amino acids. The specimen was peripheral blood. This clonotype was sampled from a woman aged 55-70 years with acute or convalescent COVID-19. This chain joins TRBV5-4 and TRBJ1-2, with a tentative D call TRBD1 (5 bases). The CDR3 reads CASSYSQGTNYGYTF. CDR3 bases: TGTGCCAGCAGTTATTCTCAGGGAACTAACTATGGCTACACCTTC.